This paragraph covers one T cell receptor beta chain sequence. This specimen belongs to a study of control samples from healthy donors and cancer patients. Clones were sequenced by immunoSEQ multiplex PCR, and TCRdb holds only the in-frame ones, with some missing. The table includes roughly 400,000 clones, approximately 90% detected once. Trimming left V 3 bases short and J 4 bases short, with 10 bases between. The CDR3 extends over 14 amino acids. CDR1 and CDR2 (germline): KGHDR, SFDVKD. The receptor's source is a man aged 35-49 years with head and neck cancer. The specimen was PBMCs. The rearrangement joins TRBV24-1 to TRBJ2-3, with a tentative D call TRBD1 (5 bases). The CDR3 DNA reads TGTGCCACCAGTGATAACCAGGGCGCAGATACGCAGTATTTT. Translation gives CATSDNQGADTQYF.